These T cell receptor beta chains were read from a single sample in a study of radiotherapy plus CTLA-4 blockade in lung cancer. Repertoires were generated with immunoSEQ multiplex PCR, while TCRdb's copy carries only in-frame clones and drops some. The data hold tens of thousands of clones, with less than 80% observed a single time. The sequenced sample was peripheral blood, obtained from a patient treated with radiotherapy plus ipilimumab. The receptors derive from a human donor with non-small cell lung cancer who had stable disease on radiotherapy plus ipilimumab. Both conserved end residues are part of each CDR3. D genes are given only for firm matches. Clone sizes are given selectively: once, few, many, or a class where the clone is expanded.

d_call	v_call	clone_size	j_call	cdr3_nt	cdr3_aa
.	TRBV18	.	TRBJ1-1	TGTGCCAGCTCAAACCGTTTGGGCACTGAAGCTTTCTTT	CASSNRLGTEAFF
TRBD1	TRBV7-9	few	TRBJ2-1	TGTGCCAGTAACGCGAGAGGACAGGGATACAATGAGCAGTTCTTC	CASNARGQGYNEQFF
.	TRBV5-1	.	TRBJ1-6	TGCGCCAGCAGCTTGGTTCAACTCGGGACGACAAGGCGTAATTCACCCCTCCACTTT	CASSLVQLGTTRRNSPLHF
TRBD1	TRBV11-2	.	TRBJ2-7	TGTGCCAGCAGCTGGGGGGACAGGGGTTACGAGCAGTACTTC	CASSWGDRGYEQYF
.	TRBV10-3	.	TRBJ1-4	TGTGCCATCAGTGACCCTGGAGTATCTGAAAAACTGTTTTTT	CAISDPGVSEKLFF
TRBD1	TRBV29-1	.	TRBJ1-2	TGCAGCGGCGGGACAGGGGTTGGGTATGGCTACACCTTC	CSGGTGVGYGYTF
TRBD1	TRBV29-1	once	TRBJ1-1	TGCAGCGCCGGAGGGGGCGCCGTCACTGAAGCTTTCTTT	CSAGGGAVTEAFF
TRBD1	TRBV5-1	.	TRBJ1-1	TGCGCCAGCAGCCCTGGGACAGGTGAAGCTTTCTTT	CASSPGTGEAFF
.	TRBV9	.	TRBJ2-2	TGTGCCAGCAGCCCCCGTGGGGCGAACACCGGGGAGCTGTTTTTT	CASSPRGANTGELFF
.	TRBV7-9	few	TRBJ1-1	TGTGCCAGCACCCGTTTGGGGCAGGGTACTGAAGCTTTCTTT	CASTRLGQGTEAFF
.	TRBV28	.	TRBJ1-2	TGTGCCAGCAGTCCCAGGGGTGGGGTTGTGGGCTACACCTTC	CASSPRGGVVGYTF
.	TRBV29-1	.	TRBJ2-7	TGCAGCGTCAAACGGGGAAGGGTCGACGAGCAGTACTTC	CSVKRGRVDEQYF
.	TRBV10-3	.	TRBJ1-3	TGTGCCAGCCTTCCCGGGCAGAGTGGAAACACCATATATTTT	CASLPGQSGNTIYF
.	TRBV27	.	TRBJ1-1	TGTGCCAGCAGCCAACCGGGATCTCGACGGGGGAACACTGAAGCTTTCTTT	CASSQPGSRRGNTEAFF
.	TRBV13	.	TRBJ1-3	TGTGCCAGCAGCCCGGCGAGAGGCTCTGGAAACACCATATATTTT	CASSPARGSGNTIYF
.	TRBV2	.	TRBJ1-6	TGTGCCAGCAAGGGCTCCTATAATTCACCCCTCCACTTT	CASKGSYNSPLHF
.	TRBV6-5	.	TRBJ2-3	TGTGCCAGCAGTCAATCGGGCTCGCCCACAGATACGCAGTATTTT	CASSQSGSPTDTQYF
.	TRBV7-9	.	TRBJ1-2	TGTGCCAGCAGCTTAGGTGGCGAATCTAACTATGGCTACACCTTC	CASSLGGESNYGYTF
TRBD1	TRBV6-1	.	TRBJ1-1	TGTGCCAGCAGTGAGGGACAGGCGAACACTGAAGCTTTCTTT	CASSEGQANTEAFF
TRBD2	TRBV5-4	.	TRBJ2-7	TGTGCCAGCAGCTTGGCGGGCGGGAGTTCCTACGAGCAGTACTTC	CASSLAGGSSYEQYF
.	TRBV5-1	.	TRBJ1-1	TGCGCCAGCAGCTCACGACAGGCCCACACTGAAGCTTTCTTT	CASSSRQAHTEAFF
TRBD1	TRBV19	.	TRBJ1-5	TGTGCCAGTAGCGGACAGGGGGCAAGGGGTCAGCCCCAGCATTTT	CASSGQGARGQPQHF
.	TRBV6-1	once	TRBJ1-2	TGTGCCAGCCGGGGACTCGGAACACATAACTATGGCTACACCTTC	CASRGLGTHNYGYTF
.	TRBV14	.	TRBJ1-5	TGTGCCAGCAGCCTCGCGAAGGGCCCGGTAGCGGAGCAGCCCCAGCATTTT	CASSLAKGPVAEQPQHF
.	TRBV28	.	TRBJ1-5	TGTGCCAGCAGTTTAGATGCCGAGGGGGATCAGCCCCAGCATTTT	CASSLDAEGDQPQHF
TRBD1	TRBV4-2	.	TRBJ1-2	TGTGCCAGCCACGAGGGACAGGGCTATGGCTACACCTTC	CASHEGQGYGYTF
TRBD1	TRBV27	.	TRBJ1-2	TGTGCCAGCAGTTTGCCAGGGGGTTCTGGCTACACCTTC	CASSLPGGSGYTF
.	TRBV19	.	TRBJ2-3	TGTGCCAGTAAAACCACATCTAGCACAGATACGCAGTATTTT	CASKTTSSTDTQYF
.	TRBV14	few	TRBJ1-4	TGTGCCAGCAGCCAAGGTTCCATAAGGCTGTTTTTT	CASSQGSIRLFF
.	TRBV15	.	TRBJ1-2	TGTGCCACCAGCAGAGGTCTACAGAGAAGTATAGATGGCTACACCTTC	CATSRGLQRSIDGYTF
TRBD2	TRBV6-5	.	TRBJ2-4	TGTGCCAGCAGCGCCGGGGGGACCAAAAACATTCAGTACTTC	CASSAGGTKNIQYF
.	TRBV18	.	TRBJ1-5	TGTGCCAGCTCCCCTCGGGATGATCAGCCCCAGCATTTT	CASSPRDDQPQHF
.	TRBV7-2	.	TRBJ2-1	TGTGCCAGCTACCCACAGACCCAGCCTTCCTACAATGAGCAGTTCTTC	CASYPQTQPSYNEQFF